This T cell receptor (beta chain) is from a study of blood T cells in healthy people across ages. The CDR3 is 16 amino acids. V gave up 6 bases and J gave up 5 bases; unmatched junction bases: 10. Remarks on this clonotype: Its antigen remains unidentified.

Sample-barcoded 5' priming and a J-beta primer mix drove a second PCR of roughly 6 to 12 cycles. Any given sample supplied a minimum of 3 million CDR3-containing paired-end reads. From the 5' RACE reads, TCRdb called clonotypes with MiXCR, one entry per CDR3 protein. The sample includes about 780,000 distinct CDR3 sequences, about 47% of them seen just once. Regarding the study as a whole: It was the long-lived donors that had more naive CD4+ cells and higher diversity than aged donors. A roughly linear fall in TCR beta diversity per million T cells was seen with increasing age.

The receptor was derived from a man at least 80 years old in good health. The source material was blood. The gene calls are TRBV12-3 or TRBV12-4 and TRBJ2-3; 11 positions match TRBD2. The CDR3 nucleotides are TGTGCCAGCAGAGCCGGGGCTAGCGGGAGGATAGATACGCAGTATTTT. This translates into CASRAGASGRIDTQYF.